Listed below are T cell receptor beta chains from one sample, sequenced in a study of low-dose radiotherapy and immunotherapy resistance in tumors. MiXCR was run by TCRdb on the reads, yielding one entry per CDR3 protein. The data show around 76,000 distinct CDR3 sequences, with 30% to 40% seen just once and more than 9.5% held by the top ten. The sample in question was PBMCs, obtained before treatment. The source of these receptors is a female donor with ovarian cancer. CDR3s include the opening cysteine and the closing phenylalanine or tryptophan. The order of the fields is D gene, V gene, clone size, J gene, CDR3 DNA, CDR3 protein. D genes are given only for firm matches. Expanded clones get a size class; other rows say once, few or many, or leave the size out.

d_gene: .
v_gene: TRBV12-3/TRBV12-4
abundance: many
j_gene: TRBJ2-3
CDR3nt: TGTGCCAGCAGTTTTGTGGCAGATACGCAGTATTTT
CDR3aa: CASSFVADTQYF

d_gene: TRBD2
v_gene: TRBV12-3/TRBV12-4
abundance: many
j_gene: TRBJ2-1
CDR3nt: TGTGCCAGCAGTCCGCGCGCGGGAGGGGTGGGTGAGCAGTTCTTC
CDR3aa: CASSPRAGGVGEQFF

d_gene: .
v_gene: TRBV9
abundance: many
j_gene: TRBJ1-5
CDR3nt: TGTGCCAGCAGCGTAGAAGGTAAACAGCCCCAGCATTTT
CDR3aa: CASSVEGKQPQHF

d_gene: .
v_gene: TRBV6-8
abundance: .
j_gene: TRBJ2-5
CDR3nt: TGTGCCAGCAGTTACTCGTCAAGATCCCAAGAGACCCAGTACTTC
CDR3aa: CASSYSSRSQETQYF

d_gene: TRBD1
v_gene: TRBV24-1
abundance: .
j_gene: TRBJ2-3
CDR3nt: TGTGCCACCAGTGATTCTAGGACAGGAGGCACAGATACGCAGTATTTT
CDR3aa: CATSDSRTGGTDTQYF

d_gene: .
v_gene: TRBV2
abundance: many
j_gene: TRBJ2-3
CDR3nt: TGTGCCAGCAGCCCAGGGGGCAGGGGAGGGACAGATACGCAGTATTTT
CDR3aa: CASSPGGRGGTDTQYF

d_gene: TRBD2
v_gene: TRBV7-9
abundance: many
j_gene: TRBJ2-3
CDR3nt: TGTGCCAGCAGTTCGCTAGCGGCTAGCACAGATACGCAGTATTTT
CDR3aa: CASSSLAASTDTQYF

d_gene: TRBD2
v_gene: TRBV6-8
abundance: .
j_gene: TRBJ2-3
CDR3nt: TGTGCCAGCAGTTACGGGTCGTCGCGGGGGGGCCGGGCAGATACGCAGTATTTT
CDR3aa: CASSYGSSRGGRADTQYF

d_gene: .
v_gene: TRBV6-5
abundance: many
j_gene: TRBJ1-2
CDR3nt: TGTGCCAGCAGTTACTCCACACAAATAACAGGGAGAGGCTACACCTTC
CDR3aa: CASSYSTQITGRGYTF

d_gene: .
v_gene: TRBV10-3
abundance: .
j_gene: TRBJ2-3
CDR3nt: TGTGCCATCAGTGAGGGTGGGAGCACAGATACGCAGTATTTT
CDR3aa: CAISEGGSTDTQYF

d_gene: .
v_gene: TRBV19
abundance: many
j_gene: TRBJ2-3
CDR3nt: TGTGCCAGTAGAATTGACCGCACAGATACGCAGTATTTT
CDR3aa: CASRIDRTDTQYF

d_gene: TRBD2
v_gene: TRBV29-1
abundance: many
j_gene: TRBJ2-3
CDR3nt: TGCAGCGTTGAAGATGAGGCGGGAGGCCTCGCGGGGACGCAGTATTTT
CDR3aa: CSVEDEAGGLAGTQYF

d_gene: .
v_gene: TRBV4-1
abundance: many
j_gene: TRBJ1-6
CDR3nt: TGCGCCAGCAGCCAAGTCGGTTTGGGGTCAAATTCACCCCTCCACTTT
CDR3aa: CASSQVGLGSNSPLHF

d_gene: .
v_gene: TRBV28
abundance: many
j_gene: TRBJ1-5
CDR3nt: TGTGCCAGCAGTTTAAGAGGGGAGGGCAATCAGCCCCAGCATTTT
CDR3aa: CASSLRGEGNQPQHF

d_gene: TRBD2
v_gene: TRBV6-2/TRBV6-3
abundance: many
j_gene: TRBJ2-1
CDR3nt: TGTGCCAGCAGTTACGGACTAGCGGGAGACTACAATGAGCAGTTCTTC
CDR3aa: CASSYGLAGDYNEQFF

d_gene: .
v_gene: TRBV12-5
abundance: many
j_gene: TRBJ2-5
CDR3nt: TGTGCTAGTGGTTTGTTCGCCCCCATAGTGACCCAGTACTTC
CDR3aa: CASGLFAPIVTQYF

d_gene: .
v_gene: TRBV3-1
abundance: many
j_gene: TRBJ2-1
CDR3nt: TGTGCCAGCAGCCAAGATCGGCGCGGAGCAAGCAATGAGCAGTTCTTC
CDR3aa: CASSQDRRGASNEQFF

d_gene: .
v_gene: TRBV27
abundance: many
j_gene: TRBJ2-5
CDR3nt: TGTGCCAGCAGCCCCCGGGACGGCCATGGGGAGACCCAGTACTTC
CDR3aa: CASSPRDGHGETQYF

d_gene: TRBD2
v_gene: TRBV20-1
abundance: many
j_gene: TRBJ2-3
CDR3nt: TGCAGTGCTAACTCGGGGGGGCGGCCCGTCACAGATACGCAGTATTTT
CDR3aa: CSANSGGRPVTDTQYF

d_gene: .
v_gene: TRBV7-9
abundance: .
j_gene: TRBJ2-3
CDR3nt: TGTGCCAGCTGCCCAGCGGGTTTCACAGATACGCAGTATTTT
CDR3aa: CASCPAGFTDTQYF

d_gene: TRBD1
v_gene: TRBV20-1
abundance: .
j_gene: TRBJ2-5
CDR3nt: TGCAGTGGGGGACAGGGGGCCGAAGAGACCCAGTACTTC
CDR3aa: CSGGQGAEETQYF

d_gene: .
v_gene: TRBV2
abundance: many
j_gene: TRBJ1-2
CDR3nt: TGTGCCAGCGGGACCGGGACAACCTATGGCTACACCTTC
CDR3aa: CASGTGTTYGYTF

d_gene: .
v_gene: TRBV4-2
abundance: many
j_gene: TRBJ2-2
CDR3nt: TGTGCCAGCAGCCAGTCACTCCGGGTTACGGGCACCGGGGAGCTGTTTTTT
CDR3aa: CASSQSLRVTGTGELFF

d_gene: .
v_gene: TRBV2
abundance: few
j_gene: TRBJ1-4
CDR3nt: TGTGCCAGCAGTGAAGACAGAACAACTAATGAAAAACTGTTTTTT
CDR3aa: CASSEDRTTNEKLFF

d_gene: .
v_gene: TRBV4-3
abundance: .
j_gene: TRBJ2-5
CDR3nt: TGCGCCAGCAGCTTCAAGTACCAAGAGACCCAGTACTTC
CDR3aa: CASSFKYQETQYF

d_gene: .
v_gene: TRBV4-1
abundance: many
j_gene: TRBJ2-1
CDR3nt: TGCGCCAGCAGCCAGCTGACCCACGGCCGGTTTGAGCAGTTCTTC
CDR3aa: CASSQLTHGRFEQFF

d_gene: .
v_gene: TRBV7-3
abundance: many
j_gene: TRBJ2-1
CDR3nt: TGTGCCAGCAGTTTGGTGGGGGCTCCATCCTACAATGAGCAGTTCTTC
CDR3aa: CASSLVGAPSYNEQFF

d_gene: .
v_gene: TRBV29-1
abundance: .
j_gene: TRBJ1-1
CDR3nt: TGCAGCGCTGAAGAGGGGAGCGGGAGAGAAGCTTTCTTT
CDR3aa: CSAEEGSGREAFF

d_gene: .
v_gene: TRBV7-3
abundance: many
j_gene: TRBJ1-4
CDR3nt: TGTGCCAGCAGCTTAACCGGGACGCCGAATGAAAAACTGTTTTTT
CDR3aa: CASSLTGTPNEKLFF

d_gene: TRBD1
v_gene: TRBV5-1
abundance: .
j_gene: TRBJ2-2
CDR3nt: TGCGCCAGCAGCCGGACAGGGGGCTTCGGGGAGCTGTTTTTT
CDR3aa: CASSRTGGFGELFF

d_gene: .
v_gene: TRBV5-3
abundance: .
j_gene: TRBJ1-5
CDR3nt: TGTGCCAGAAGCCGCGGGGATCCTGGGAGCAATCAGCCCCAGCATTTT
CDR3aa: CARSRGDPGSNQPQHF

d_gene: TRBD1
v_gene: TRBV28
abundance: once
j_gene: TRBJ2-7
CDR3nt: TGTGCCAGCAGTTTAGTTACAGGGGGAAACGACGAGCAGTACTTC
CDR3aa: CASSLVTGGNDEQYF

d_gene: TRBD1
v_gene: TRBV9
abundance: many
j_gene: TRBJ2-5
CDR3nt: TGTGCCAGCAGCGTAAGGGGGCGGATTGGGGAGACCCAGTACTTC
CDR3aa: CASSVRGRIGETQYF

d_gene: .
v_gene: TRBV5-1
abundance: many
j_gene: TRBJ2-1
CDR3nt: TGCGCCAGCAGCGAGCGACCGGACTACAATGAGCAGTTCTTC
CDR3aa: CASSERPDYNEQFF

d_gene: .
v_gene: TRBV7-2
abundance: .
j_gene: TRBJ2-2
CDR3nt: TGTGCCAGCAGCCTGAATCGTGGCACCGGGGAGCTGTTTTTT
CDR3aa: CASSLNRGTGELFF

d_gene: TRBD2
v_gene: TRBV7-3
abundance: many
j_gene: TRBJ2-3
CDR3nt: TGTGCCAGCAGCCTTAGCGGGGGCACAGATACGCAGTATTTT
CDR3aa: CASSLSGGTDTQYF

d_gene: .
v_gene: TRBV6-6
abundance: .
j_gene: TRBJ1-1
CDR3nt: TGTGCCAGCAGTGAATGGGGAGGGAACACTGAAGCTTTCTTT
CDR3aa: CASSEWGGNTEAFF

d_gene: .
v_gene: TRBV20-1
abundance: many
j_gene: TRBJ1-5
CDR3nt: TGCAGTGCTCGACACAAGTATGGTCAGCCCCAGCATTTT
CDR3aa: CSARHKYGQPQHF

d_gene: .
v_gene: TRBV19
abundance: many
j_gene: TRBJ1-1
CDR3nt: TGTGCCAGTGAACGGCTGACCGCGAACACTGAAGCTTTCTTT
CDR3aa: CASERLTANTEAFF

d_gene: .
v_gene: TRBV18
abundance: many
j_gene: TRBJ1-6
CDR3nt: TGTGCCAGCTCACCCACCAGTGATTCACCCCTCCACTTT
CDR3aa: CASSPTSDSPLHF

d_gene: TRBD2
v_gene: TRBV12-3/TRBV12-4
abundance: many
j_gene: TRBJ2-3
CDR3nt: TGTGCCAGCAGTCTAAGGGCGGGAGGACTGAACACAGATACGCAGTATTTT
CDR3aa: CASSLRAGGLNTDTQYF